The 8 T cell receptor beta chains listed next were all sequenced from one sample in a study of blood T cell repertoires in COVID-19. Measured with immunoSEQ multiplex PCR; TCRdb has only the in-frame clones, and not every one. This table has approximately 210,000 clones, 80% to 90% appearing once. The sequenced sample was peripheral blood. The receptors originated from a woman in her fifties or sixties with active or convalescent COVID-19.

The rearrangement uses TRBV5-1 and TRBJ2-2, with a tentative D call TRBD1 (6 bases). Germline V gene lookup returns CDR1 SGHRS and CDR2 YFSETQ. V shed 5 bases and J shed 7 bases, with 18 bases lying between them. The CDR3 length is 15 residues. CDR3 sequence reads: CASSSGKTGHGELFF. CDR3 DNA: TGCGCCAGCAGTTCGGGTAAAACAGGGCACGGGGAGCTGTTTTTT.

The genes are TRBV28 and TRBJ1-1; 9 bases align to TRBD1. The CDR3 is 15 residues long. The ends lost 8 bases at V and 0 bases at J; junction bases unmatched: 7. The germline CDR1 and CDR2 sequences are MDHEN and SYDVKM. For the CDR3, the DNA is TGTGCCAGCCACAAGGGGGACAGGGTGAACACTGAAGCTTTCTTT. Its translation: CASHKGDRVNTEAFF.

The chain carries TRBV2 and TRBJ2-7; 11 bases line up with TRBD1. V lost 6 bases and J lost 4; bases outside the gene matches: 2. The CDR3 runs 13 residues. Germline CDR1 SNHLY, CDR2 FYNNEI. Written as DNA, the CDR3 is TGTGCCAGCAGAGGGACAGGGGGATACGAGCAGTACTTC. It yields the protein CASRGTGGYEQYF.

The rearrangement joins TRBV10-2 to TRBJ2-5; TRBD2 matches 13 bases. The CDR3 sequence is 17 residues long. Germline CDR1 and CDR2: WSHSY and SAAADI. Germline trimming cut 6 bases from V and 2 bases from J; bases unmatched to any gene: 9. CDR3 sequence reads: CASRTGTSGVTQETQYF. DNA for the CDR3: TGCGCCAGCAGGACCGGGACTAGCGGGGTTACACAAGAGACCCAGTACTTC.

The chain recombines TRBV5-1 with TRBJ2-7, with 7 bases lining up with TRBD1. Looked up from germline, CDR1 is SGHRS and CDR2 is YFSETQ. V lost 4 bases to trimming and J lost 6 bases; unmatched junction nucleotides: 13. CDR3 length equals 15 residues. CDR3 coding DNA: TGCGCCAGCAGCCCAGGACAGGAAGGAGTAAGCGAGCAGTACTTC. Its protein product is CASSPGQEGVSEQYF.

The V gene is TRBV28, the J gene TRBJ1-2; TRBD1 aligns across 9 bases. CDR1 and CDR2 from the germline V gene are MDHEN and SYDVKM. V trimming: 6 bases; J trimming: 4 bases; junction bases outside the gene matches: 0. CDR3 length: 12 residues. The CDR3 bases are TGTGCCAGCAGGACAGGGGGCTATGGCTACACCTTC. Protein product: CASRTGGYGYTF.

This rearrangement joins TRBV7-9 to TRBJ2-1; 11 bases map to TRBD1. The CDR3 is 16 amino acids. Germline V gives CDR1 SEHNR, CDR2 FQNEAQ (reference sequence). The junction had 9 bases not matched to a gene; V was cut back by 4 bases and J by 7 bases. The CDR3 DNA follows: TGTGCCAGCAGCTCAAACCGGGACAGGGGGAGAAATGAGCAGTTCTTC. It encodes CASSSNRDRGRNEQFF.

This sequence joins TRBV19 and TRBJ1-5, with 8 bases that match TRBD1. Germline values: CDR1 LNHDA, CDR2 SQIVND (reference sequence). The CDR3 spans 15 residues. With V trimmed by 1 base and J by 7 bases, 6 bases remained unmatched. CDR3 nucleotide sequence: TGTGCCAGTAGTATAGGACCGACAGGGGCCCAGCCCCAGCATTTT. The encoded protein is CASSIGPTGAQPQHF.